The entry below gives a single T cell receptor beta chain sequence along with its context. Its antigen is as yet unknown. The entry originates in a study of graft-versus-host responses after intestinal transplantation. The table came from immunoSEQ multiplex PCR; TCRdb's copy has only in-frame clones and leaves some out. Of about 130,000 clones in the sample, approximately 94% were seen once. This sequence originates from a human donor who received an intestinal transplant. Sample: unstimulated CD4+ T cells sorted from spleen or lymph node cells, taken before intestinal transplant.

The CDR3 DNA sequence: TGCGCCAACCACGGGACGGTCCAAGAGACCCAGTACTTC. The encoded protein is CANHGTVQETQYF. This chain connects TRBV10-1 to TRBJ2-5; D possibly matches TRBD1 or TRBD2 (5 bases each). V was shortened by 10 bases and J by 1 base, with 13 bases between the two germline ends. Germline V CDR1 and CDR2: WNHNN, SYGVQD (reference sequence). The CDR3 loop spans 13 amino acids.